This record concerns one TCR beta chain sequence. The clone's antigen remains unknown. It has no much larger one-base neighbor in the sample; base qualities were not kept. Library preparation employed the immunoSEQ multiplex PCR assay. Each sample had roughly 90,000 TCR templates assayed by the deep sequencing platform. Genomic DNA extracted from sorted T cells was used for TCRbeta CDR3 sequencing. Regarding the original processing steps: Clonal analysis of TCRbeta CDR3 data was done in the R programming language. Alloreactive CD4+ and CD8+ clones were defined by comparing unstimulated samples with post-reaction CFSE-low samples. By matching sequences to the repertoires of sorted unstimulated Treg and non-Treg cells, each alloreactive CD4+ clone was assigned a regulatory or non-regulatory origin. Sourced from immuneACCESS, this table was stored by TCRdb with only in-frame sequences that have V and J called. A share of the clones is absent; for the studies checked, an unresolved V gene accounts for under half, and the remainder has no known explanation. The V and J calls and clone size are taken from that table; D and trimming were inferred from the DNA. The sample records 45,000 to 60,000 clones, more than 75% of which are singletons. Approximately 0.3% of the sample lies in the top ten.

Its CDR3 holds 13 amino acids, cysteine through phenylalanine. Only the CDR3 region is kept as DNA, spanning 39 bases read in frame from base 1. Sequences MGHRA (CDR1) and YSYEKL (CDR2) are obtained from the germline V gene. V loses 6 bases of germline sequence and J loses 8 bases, and the interval between the two ends is 14 bases. These data belong to a study of siplizumab effects on memory and regulatory T cells (dated by TCRdb to about 2019). Concerning the study at large: The effect of the anti-CD2 antibody siplizumab on alloreactive T-cell subsets was examined in allogeneic mixed lymphocyte reactions constructed from human PBMCs.

On the study overall, not on this receptor specifically: Because sequences at frequencies below about 10^-5 were poorly captured, only a minor fraction of alloreactive clones could be mapped back to unstimulated subsets. Unstimulated naive T cells appeared more diverse than memory T cells, and naive cells seemed to contribute substantially to the alloresponse. Siplizumab significantly reduced the cumulative frequency of alloreactive sequences traceable to unstimulated CD4+ memory T cells. Whether proliferating Tregs from siplizumab cultures were suppressive was not functionally confirmed. For roughly 80-97% of proliferating CD4+ or CD8+ clones, no naive or memory phenotype could be assigned. Among mappable alloreactive CD4+ clones, the Treg-derived fraction averaged around 63% with siplizumab versus roughly 29% in control reactions.

Unstimulated CD4+ memory cells were also sequenced in three donor pairs, together with CD4+ naive, CD8+ TEMRA, CD8+ naive and CD8+ effector memory subsets. Sorted unstimulated T cells and proliferating T cells recovered from mixed lymphocyte reactions underwent TCRbeta CDR3 sequencing. Fresh whole blood from more than 8 HLA-typed healthy donors was used as the source from which PBMCs were isolated. This receptor was taken from a human donor in good health. The sequencing sample was made of naive CD8+ T cells sorted from blood. The sample's cell subset or site label, in plain terms: unstimulated naive T cells. The V gene is TRBV4-1 and the J gene is TRBJ2-1; TRBD1 is a weak D gene call, 8 bases matching. The encoded CDR3 is CASRHRGGDEQFF. The sequence in DNA is TGCGCCAGCAGACACAGGGGGGGGGATGAGCAGTTCTTC.